This record covers a single T cell receptor (beta chain). This sample is drawn from a study of cytomegalovirus exposure and HLA in healthy donors. The germline V gene encodes CDR1 MDHEN and CDR2 SYDVKM. Trimming removed 4 bases from V and 2 bases from J, with 14 bases in between. The CDR3 contains 16 residues. The PCR used 60 Vbeta and 13 Jbeta primers. The assay was immunoSEQ multiplex PCR, and TCRdb's table has in-frame clones only and misses some. The table records about 97,000 clones, 76% of them present only once. The TCR was taken from a man aged 40-55 years in good health and CMV-seronegative. Sequenced sample: PBMCs. The rearrangement uses TRBV28 and TRBJ1-4; D is possibly TRBD1 (5 bases). In nucleotides, the CDR3 is TGTGCCAGCAGTTCCCCAGGAGGGGTGACTAATGAAAAACTGTTTTTT. Encoded protein: CASSSPGGVTNEKLFF.